This T cell receptor (beta chain) stems from a study of blood T cells in healthy people across ages. Study-wide points: When set beside aged donors, long-lived donors presented more naive CD4+ cells and higher diversity. A roughly linear age-dependent decrease characterized TCR beta diversity per million T cells.

For the second PCR, which ran for about 7 to 11 cycles, a sample-barcoded 5' primer and a J-beta primer mix were used. MiXCR was run by TCRdb on the 5' RACE reads, yielding one entry per CDR3 protein. The table has about 1,500,000 distinct CDR3 sequences, roughly 40% seen once. Isolation of PBMCs gave at least 7 million cells per sample. There are many counts of this clonotype. No antigen is known for it. Trimming pared 2 bases from V and 0 bases from J, leaving 12 bases between. Germline V gene data show CDR1 as MGHRA and CDR2 as YSYEKL. This CDR3 region has 16 residues. The specimen was blood. This TCR derives from a woman in her late teens or twenties in good health. This chain links TRBV4-1 with TRBJ2-3; the D gene is possibly TRBD2 (6 bases). The CDR3 bases are TGCGCCAGCAGCCAAACGCTAGCGAGGAGCACAGATACGCAGTATTTT. Translation: CASSQTLARSTDTQYF.